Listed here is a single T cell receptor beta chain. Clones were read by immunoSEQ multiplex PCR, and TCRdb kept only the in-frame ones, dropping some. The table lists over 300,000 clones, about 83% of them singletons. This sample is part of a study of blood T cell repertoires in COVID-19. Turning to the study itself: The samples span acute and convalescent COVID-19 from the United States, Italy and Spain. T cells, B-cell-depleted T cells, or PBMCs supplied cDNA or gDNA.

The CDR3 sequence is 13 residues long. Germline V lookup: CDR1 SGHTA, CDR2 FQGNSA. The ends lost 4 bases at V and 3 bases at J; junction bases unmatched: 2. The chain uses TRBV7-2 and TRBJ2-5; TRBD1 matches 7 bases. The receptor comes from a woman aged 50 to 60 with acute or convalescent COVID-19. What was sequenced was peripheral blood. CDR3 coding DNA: TGTGCCAGCAGCTACGGGACAGAAGAGACCCAGTACTTC. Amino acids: CASSYGTEETQYF.